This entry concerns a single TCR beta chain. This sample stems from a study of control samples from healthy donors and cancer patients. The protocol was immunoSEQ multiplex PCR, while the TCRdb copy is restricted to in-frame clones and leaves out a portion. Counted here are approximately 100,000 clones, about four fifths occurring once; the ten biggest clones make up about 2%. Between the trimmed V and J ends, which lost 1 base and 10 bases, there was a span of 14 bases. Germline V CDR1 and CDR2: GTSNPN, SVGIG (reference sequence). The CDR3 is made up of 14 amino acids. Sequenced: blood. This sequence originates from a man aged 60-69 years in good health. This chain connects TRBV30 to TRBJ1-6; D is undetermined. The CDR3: CAWSAPTWNSPLHF. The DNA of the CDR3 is TGTGCCTGGAGTGCCCCGACATGGAACTCACCCCTCCACTTT.